This record looks at one T cell receptor beta chain sequence and its context. This entry is derived from a study of Ad26.COV2.S vaccination and SARS-CoV-2 variants. The repertoire was sequenced with immunoSEQ multiplex PCR; TCRdb's copy has only in-frame clones and lacks some. The repertoire holds roughly 350,000 clones, around 88% seen once, with around a tenth in the top ten. CDR1 is LGHNA, CDR2 YSLEER, per germline. Trimming left V 0 bases short and J 8 bases short, with 22 bases between. The CDR3 is made up of 18 amino acids. Regarding treatment: 15 to 20 received Ad26.COV2.S at low or high dose, single or two shots; about 5 received placebo; per-sample allocation not given. The study sampled participants on day 63 after the first vaccine or placebo injection.

The specimen comprised peripheral blood, sampled in a trial of Ad26.COV2.S vaccine versus placebo. The clonotype originates from a person between 18 and 60 years old who received the Ad26.COV2.S COVID-19 vaccine or a placebo. V usage is TRBV4-3 and J usage is TRBJ1-4; no firm D call. In DNA form, the CDR3 reads TGCGCCAGCAGCCAAGATCTTGAAGGCTCGTCCGGAATGGAAAAACTGTTTTTT. Translated: CASSQDLEGSSGMEKLFF.